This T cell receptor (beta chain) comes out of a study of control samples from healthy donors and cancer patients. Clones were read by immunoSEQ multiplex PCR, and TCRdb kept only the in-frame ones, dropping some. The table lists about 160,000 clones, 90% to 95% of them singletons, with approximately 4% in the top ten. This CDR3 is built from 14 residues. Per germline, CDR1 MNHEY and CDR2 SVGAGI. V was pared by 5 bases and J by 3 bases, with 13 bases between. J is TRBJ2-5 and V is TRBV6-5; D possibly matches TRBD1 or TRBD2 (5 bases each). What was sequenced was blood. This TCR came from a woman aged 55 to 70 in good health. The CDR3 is CASSQPGTEETQYF. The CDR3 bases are TGTGCCAGCAGTCAGCCGGGGACGGAAGAGACCCAGTACTTC.